This T cell receptor (beta chain) was identified in a study of T cell repertoires in urothelial bladder cancer. Across the whole study: Resected lesion stages: three cT0, three cTa, three cT1, three cT2+. Whole-study findings and limits: Carcinoma specimens had fewer T cells than benign specimens. Infiltrating lymphocytes: median roughly 2.2% in carcinoma versus 9.5% to 15% in benign specimens. One T-cell clone reached up to roughly 17% of carcinoma infiltrating lymphocytes.

In the case of this clone: Its antigen is not identified.

Only in-frame clones appear in the TCRdb table, and some are missing; sequencing was by immunoSEQ multiplex PCR. This sample has under 13,000 clones; around two thirds occur once, and the top ten carry around 7%. The CDR3 extends over 12 amino acids. V lost 4 bases to trimming and J lost 3 bases, with 8 bases between them. Germline V gives CDR1 SGHRS, CDR2 YFSETQ. Specimen: tumor-infiltrating cells from bladder cancer. The receptor was isolated from a human donor with a benign inflammatory bladder lesion. The V call is TRBV5-1, the J call TRBJ2-7, with a tentative D call TRBD1 (5 bases). The CDR3 sequence: CASSTGRYEQYF. CDR3 nucleotide sequence: TGCGCCAGCAGCACAGGACGCTACGAGCAGTACTTC.